In this sample, the clone carrying this T cell receptor beta chain turned up a few times. The CDR3 covers 16 residues. V was cut by 4 bases and J by 0 bases, with 13 bases left in between. Germline V gene sequence: CDR1 MGHDK, CDR2 SYGVNS. The sample is drawn from a study of blood T cell repertoires in COVID-19. Study as a whole: The United States, Italy and Spain provided the acute and convalescent COVID-19 samples. The analysed material was cDNA or gDNA that came from T cells, B-cell-depleted T cells, or PBMCs.

Methods used by the authors: Cell counts per sample came from amplifying reference gene primers. Sequencing used immunoSEQ multiplex PCR; TCRdb keeps in-frame clones, though not all of them. The DNA gave D and trimming, while V, J and clone size come from that table. The sample contains tens of thousands of clones, 60% to 85% of which appear only once. Sequenced: peripheral blood. This clonotype was obtained from a man between 65 and 85 years old with acute or convalescent COVID-19. V usage is TRBV25-1 and J usage is TRBJ2-1; D remains ambiguous. In DNA form, the CDR3 reads TGTGCCAGCAGTGCCCCCGGCGGAAGCTCCTACAATGAGCAGTTCTTC. This codes for CASSAPGGSSYNEQFF.